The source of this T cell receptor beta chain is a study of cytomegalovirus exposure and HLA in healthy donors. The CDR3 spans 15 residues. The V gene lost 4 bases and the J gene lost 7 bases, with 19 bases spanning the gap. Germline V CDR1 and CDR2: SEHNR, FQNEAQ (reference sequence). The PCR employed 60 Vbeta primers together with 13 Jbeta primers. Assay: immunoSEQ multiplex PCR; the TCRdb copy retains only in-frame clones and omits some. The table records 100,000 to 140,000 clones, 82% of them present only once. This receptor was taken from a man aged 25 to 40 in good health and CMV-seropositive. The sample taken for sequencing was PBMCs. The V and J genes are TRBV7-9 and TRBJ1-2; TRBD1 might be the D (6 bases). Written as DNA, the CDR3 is TGTGCCAGCAGCTCCTTAACAGGGATGTTAGCTGGCTACACCTTC. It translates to CASSSLTGMLAGYTF.